These 32 T cell receptor beta chains originate from one sample sequenced in a study of blood T cell repertoires in COVID-19 (dated by TCRdb to between 2020 and 2021). Library preparation was by the immunoSEQ multiplex PCR assay. In its TCRdb copy, this immuneACCESS table keeps in-frame sequences only and misses some clones. Where compared with another copy, unresolved V genes explain less than half of these, and the others have no known cause. This sample comprises approximately 280,000 clones, 90% of them detected only once. The ten biggest clones cover roughly 1.6% of the sample. Sequencing input: PBMCs or T cells enriched from blood (not recorded which). These receptors originate from a young woman with acute COVID-19.

This chain uses TRBV5-1 with TRBJ2-2; TRBD1 is a possible D gene (5 bases). V lost 1 base and J lost 0, with 7 bases in between. This CDR3 has 15 residues. CDR1 and CDR2 (germline): SGHRS, YFSETQ. The CDR3, as DNA: TGCGCCAGCAGCTTGAGGGGCCCGAACACCGGGGAGCTGTTTTTT. Protein: CASSLRGPNTGELFF.

The chain carries TRBV6-2 or TRBV6-3 and TRBJ1-5, with 7 bases matching TRBD1. V trimming: 2 bases; J trimming: 6 bases; junction bases outside the gene matches: 10. The length of the CDR3 is 16 residues. Germline CDR1 reads MNHEY; CDR2 reads SVGEGT. The CDR3: CASSYRQKTGRQPQHF. CDR3 in DNA: TGTGCCAGCAGTTACCGACAAAAGACAGGGCGTCAGCCCCAGCATTTT.

J is TRBJ2-3 and V is TRBV7-2; TRBD2 matches at 11 bases. The germline V gene has CDR1 SGHTA and CDR2 FQGNSA. CDR3 length equals 17 residues. Trimming removed 4 bases from V and 3 bases from J; junction bases left unmatched: 9. The DNA of the CDR3 is TGTGCCAGCAGCTCCTTTAGCGGGAGGGGGAGGACAGATACGCAGTATTTT. It specifies CASSSFSGRGRTDTQYF.

The chain employs TRBV5-5 and TRBJ1-2; maybe TRBD1 (5 bases). V was trimmed by 3 bases and J by 4 bases, leaving 25 bases between them. The CDR3 is 18 amino acids. Germline CDR1 and CDR2: SGHKS and YYEKEE (reference sequence). The CDR3 DNA reads TGTGCCAGCAGCTATGACAGCTGGGTAGTACGTAACTCCTATGGCTACACCTTC. It is translated as CASSYDSWVVRNSYGYTF.

The V call is TRBV7-6, the J call TRBJ2-5; 8 bases fit TRBD1. The CDR3 spans 15 residues. V gave up 3 bases and J gave up 3 bases; unmatched junction bases: 6. Germline loops: CDR1 SGHVS, CDR2 FNYEAQ. The CDR3 protein is CASSLDRAAKETQYF. The CDR3 DNA reads TGTGCCAGCAGCTTGGACAGGGCAGCTAAAGAGACCCAGTACTTC.

The V and J genes are TRBV19 and TRBJ2-2; 9 positions agree with TRBD1. Germline assignment: CDR1 LNHDA and CDR2 SQIVND (reference sequence). The J segment lost 5 bases and the V segment lost 6 bases, leaving 4 bases of the junction unmatched. This CDR3 region has 14 residues. CDR3: CASRTGTGTGELFF. In DNA, the CDR3 is TGTGCCAGTAGAACCGGGACAGGGACCGGGGAGCTGTTTTTT.

The chain joins TRBV6-5 to TRBJ1-2; 7 bases are shared with TRBD1. This CDR3 spans 12 amino acids. The junction had 5 bases not matched to a gene; V was cut back by 6 bases and J by 7 bases. Germline V lookup: CDR1 MNHEY, CDR2 SVGAGI. This CDR3 reads CASRRQGSGYTF. The CDR3 bases are TGTGCCAGCAGGCGACAGGGCTCTGGCTACACCTTC.

The V call is TRBV30, the J call TRBJ2-2; perhaps TRBD2 as D (7 bases). CDR1 is GTSNPN and CDR2 is SVGIG in the germline V gene (reference sequence). Trimming took off 4 bases at V and 5 bases at J, with 20 bases between the two ends. The CDR3 consists of 16 residues. The CDR3 loop is CAWKFGGARDTGELFF. DNA of the CDR3: TGTGCCTGGAAGTTTGGGGGGGCCAGGGATACCGGGGAGCTGTTTTTT.

J is TRBJ1-4 and V is TRBV7-2; D is possibly TRBD1 (5 bases). The CDR3 covers 16 residues. Between the trimmed V and J ends, which lost 5 bases and 0 bases, there was a span of 13 bases. Germline V CDR1 and CDR2: SGHTA, FQGNSA. The CDR3 is CASSPIGGTTNEKLFF. The CDR3, as DNA: TGTGCCAGCAGCCCTATCGGGGGGACAACTAATGAAAAACTGTTTTTT.

This clone showed up just once. The rearrangement links TRBV28 to TRBJ2-3; 8 bases agree with TRBD1. Germline values: CDR1 MDHEN, CDR2 SYDVKM. V was clipped by 5 bases and J by 0 bases; unmatched bases: 13. The CDR3 runs 18 residues. The CDR3 spells CASSTDRVHSTSTDTQYF. CDR3 nucleotide sequence: TGTGCCAGCAGTACGGACAGGGTCCACTCCACTAGCACAGATACGCAGTATTTT.

In DNA form, the CDR3 reads TGTGCCACCAGTGAAGATAGGGGCAGGGGAACAGATACGCAGTATTTT. Translated: CATSEDRGRGTDTQYF. The chain combines TRBV24-1 with TRBJ2-3, with D maybe TRBD1 (6 bases). The CDR3 is made up of 16 amino acids. The V gene's germline CDR1 is KGHDR and CDR2 SFDVKD. The V end lost 4 bases, the J end lost 3 bases, and 16 bases lay between the germline ends.

The chain combines TRBV4-2 with TRBJ2-7, with 9 bases aligning to TRBD2. J lost 4 bases, V lost 1 base, and 8 bases had no gene match. The CDR3 contains 16 residues. The V gene's germline CDR1 is LGHNA and CDR2 YNFKEQ. The CDR3 sequence is CASSQVGREGRYEQYF. The CDR3 nucleotides are TGTGCCAGCAGCCAAGTAGGGCGGGAGGGCCGGTACGAGCAGTACTTC.

The chain carries TRBV27 and TRBJ1-5, with 9 nucleotides matching TRBD1. V dropped 8 bases and J dropped 2; count of bases not matched to a gene: 4. CDR1 and CDR2 from the germline V gene are MNHEY and SMNVEV (reference sequence). This CDR3 is 14 amino acids long. In nucleotides, the CDR3 is TGTGCCAGCGGGGACAGGGCAGGCAATCAGCCCCAGCATTTT. This translates into CASGDRAGNQPQHF.

J is TRBJ2-7 and V is TRBV27; 9 bases map to TRBD1. CDR1 and CDR2 from the germline V gene are MNHEY and SMNVEV (reference sequence). This CDR3 is built from 15 residues. The V gene end was trimmed by 4 bases and the J gene end by 7 bases; junction bases not matched to a gene: 11. The CDR3: CASSYKWTGVLEQYF. CDR3 DNA: TGTGCCAGCAGTTACAAATGGACAGGGGTTCTGGAGCAGTACTTC.

The rearrangement uses TRBV10-1 and TRBJ2-3; 8 bases align to TRBD2. The germline gives CDR1 WNHNN, CDR2 SYGVQD (reference sequence). The trim removed 4 bases at V and 4 bases at J, leaving 4 bases unmatched. The CDR3 totals 14 residues. DNA of the CDR3: TGCGCCAGCAGTGGCGGGCGGGAGGCAGATACGCAGTATTTT. It translates to CASSGGREADTQYF.

V usage is TRBV7-5 and J usage is TRBJ1-4; the D call TRBD1 from the table was never checked on the DNA. TRBV7-5 represents a pseudogene. This CDR3 has 15 residues. CDR3 bases: TGTGTCAGAAGCTGGACAGGGGCAACTAATGAAAAACTGTTTTTT. Protein product: CVRSWTGATNEKLFF.

The chain links TRBV30 to TRBJ2-7; TRBD2 is a possible D gene (6 bases). Trimming pared 2 bases from V and 5 bases from J, leaving 19 bases between. The CDR3 is made up of 15 amino acids. Germline values: CDR1 GTSNPN, CDR2 SVGIG (reference sequence). The CDR3 reads CAWSPPPRGCHEQYF. CDR3 in DNA: TGTGCCTGGAGTCCCCCCCCGCGGGGATGCCACGAGCAGTACTTC.

The V gene is TRBV18, the J gene TRBJ2-2, with D maybe TRBD2 (6 bases). The germline CDR1 and CDR2 sequences are KGHSH and LQKENI. The CDR3 covers 19 residues. V lost 2 bases to trimming and J lost 2 bases, with 21 bases between them. The CDR3 DNA sequence: TGTGCCAGCTCACCAACTTGGACTGTTCGACTAGGTAACACCGGGGAGCTGTTTTTT. Translation: CASSPTWTVRLGNTGELFF.

The gene calls are TRBV6-5 and TRBJ2-7; 10 bases line up with TRBD1. With V trimmed by 4 bases and J by 3 bases, 9 bases remained unmatched. Germline CDR1 and CDR2: MNHEY and SVGAGI. This CDR3 is 16 amino acids long. The CDR3 loop reads CASSLLGQGGYYEQYF. Written as DNA, the CDR3 is TGTGCCAGCAGTTTACTCGGACAGGGGGGGTACTACGAGCAGTACTTC.

The chain carries TRBV12-3 or TRBV12-4 and TRBJ1-2; TRBD1 matches at 10 bases. The CDR3 is 13 amino acids. J lost 9 bases, V lost 1 base, and 2 bases had no gene match. The CDR3 spells CASSLGTGGSYTF. The CDR3 DNA is TGTGCCAGCAGTTTAGGGACAGGGGGTAGCTACACCTTC.

The chain joins TRBV30 to TRBJ2-7, with 8 bases lining up with TRBD2. V lost 2 bases to trimming and J lost 5 bases; unmatched junction nucleotides: 11. Germline lookup yields CDR1 GTSNPN and CDR2 SVGIG (reference sequence). The CDR3 extends over 15 amino acids. CDR3 sequence (DNA): TGTGCCTGGAGTATTGGGCGGGAGGCTTGGGACGAGCAGTACTTC. This encodes CAWSIGREAWDEQYF. The whole variable domain, remainder taken from reference TRBV30 and TRBJ2-7, is SQTIHQWPATLVQPVGSPLSLECTVEGTSNPNLYWYRQAAGRGLQLLFYSVGIGQISSEVPQNLSASRPQDRQFILSSKKLLLSDSGFYLCAWSIGREAWDEQYFGPGTRLTVT.

In DNA form, the CDR3 reads TGTGCCAGCAGCTCCCGACAGGGAACATATAGCAATCAGCCCCAGCATTTT. Encoded protein: CASSSRQGTYSNQPQHF. V gene TRBV5-8 combines with J gene TRBJ1-5; TRBD1 aligns across 7 bases. The CDR3 sequence is 17 residues long. J was trimmed by 0 bases and V by 3 bases; bases with no gene match: 9. The V gene's germline CDR1 is SGHTS and CDR2 YDEGEE. Looking up the rest from reference TRBV5-8 and TRBJ1-5 gives the full variable domain: EAGVTQSPTHLIKTRGQQATLRCSPISGHTSVYWYQQALGLGLQFLLWYDEGEERNRGNFPPRFSGRQFPNYSSELNVNALELEDSALYLCASSSRQGTYSNQPQHFGDGTRLSIL.

The rearrangement joins TRBV6-5 to TRBJ2-2; D may be TRBD2 (6 bases). The CDR3 covers 15 residues. The V end lost 6 bases, the J end lost 1 base, and 12 bases lay between the germline ends. Germline V lookup: CDR1 MNHEY, CDR2 SVGAGI. The CDR3 reads CASRGGYLNTGELFF. The CDR3 DNA is TGTGCCAGCAGGGGGGGTTATTTGAACACCGGGGAGCTGTTTTTT.

The gene calls are TRBV10-3 and TRBJ2-5; D perhaps matches TRBD2 (5 bases). CDR1 is ENHRY and CDR2 is SYGVKD in the germline V gene. The CDR3 loop spans 15 amino acids. The V end was cut by 10 bases, the J end by 3 bases, with 21 bases between. CDR3 sequence (DNA): TGTGCCACCCTACCAGGACTGCACGGGGAAGAGACCCAGTACTTC. Translated, it gives CATLPGLHGEETQYF.

The chain combines TRBV6-5 with TRBJ2-7; TRBD1 matches at 10 bases. The CDR3 sequence is 14 residues long. CDR1 and CDR2 from the germline V gene are MNHEY and SVGAGI. Trimming cost V 6 bases and J 5 bases; bases outside gene matches: 7. CDR3 sequence (DNA): TGTGCCAGCAGATCCGACAGGGGGCCCGACGAGCAGTACTTC. Translated, it gives CASRSDRGPDEQYF.

The chain uses TRBV28 and TRBJ1-1, with D unclear. The CDR3 runs 15 residues. Germline V CDR1 and CDR2: MDHEN, SYDVKM. V dropped 4 bases and J dropped 4 bases, with 16 bases sitting between them. CDR3 sequence (DNA): TGTGCCAGCAGTTCCTACTCCGGAGGTAGCACTGAAGCTTTCTTT. Translating gives CASSSYSGGSTEAFF.

This sequence joins TRBV27 and TRBJ2-7, with TRBD2 as a possible D gene (5 bases). The CDR3 has 14 residues. Deletions cut 5 bases from V and 2 bases from J, with 13 bases between. Germline V lookup: CDR1 MNHEY, CDR2 SMNVEV (reference sequence). CDR3 residues: CASSRGGLTYEQYF. DNA for the CDR3: TGTGCCAGCAGTCGCGGAGGCCTTACCTACGAGCAGTACTTC.

V usage is TRBV5-1 and J usage is TRBJ2-7; 8 bases agree with TRBD2. Germline CDR1 and CDR2: SGHRS and YFSETQ. CDR3 length equals 17 residues. V trimming: 8 bases; J trimming: 5 bases; junction bases outside the gene matches: 21. CDR3 sequence (DNA): TGCGCCAGTCAGAGGGGGACCACTAGCGGCCGTTTGGACGAGCAGTACTTC. Residues: CASQRGTTSGRLDEQYF.

The rearrangement links TRBV7-3 to TRBJ2-2, with 8 bases fitting TRBD2. J lost 6 bases, V lost 5 bases, and 11 bases had no gene match. CDR1 SGHTA and CDR2 FQGTGA come from the germline V gene. CDR3 length: 16 amino acids. The CDR3 protein is CASSHAAPSGPGELFF. CDR3 bases: TGTGCCAGCAGCCACGCGGCCCCTAGCGGGCCCGGGGAGCTGTTTTTT. Combining the CDR3 with reference TRBV7-3 and TRBJ2-2 gives the whole variable domain GAGVSQTPSNKVTEKGKYVELRCDPISGHTALYWYRQSLGQGPEFLIYFQGTGAADDSGLPNDRFFAVRPEGSVSTLKIQRTERGDSAVYLCASSHAAPSGPGELFFGEGSRLTVL.

V and J are TRBV19 and TRBJ1-1; D ambiguous. This CDR3 is 14 amino acids long. V gave up 4 bases and J gave up 0 bases, with 9 bases separating them. The germline gives CDR1 LNHDA, CDR2 SQIVND (reference sequence). CDR3 protein: CASSSRGMNTEAFF. The CDR3 DNA is TGTGCCAGTAGTAGCAGAGGAATGAACACTGAAGCTTTCTTT. Combining the CDR3 with reference TRBV19 and TRBJ1-1 gives the whole variable domain DGGITQSPKYLFRKEGQNVTLSCEQNLNHDAMYWYRQDPGQGLRLIYYSQIVNDFQKGDIAEGYSVSREKKESFPLTVTSAQKNPTAFYLCASSSRGMNTEAFFGQGTRLTVV.

The gene calls are TRBV7-2 and TRBJ2-1; tentatively, D is TRBD2 (5 bases). V gave up 1 base and J gave up 8 bases, with 9 bases separating them. The CDR3 is 13 amino acids. Germline V gene data show CDR1 as SGHTA and CDR2 as FQGNSA. This CDR3 reads CASSLVEGYEQFF. In DNA, the CDR3 is TGTGCCAGCAGCTTAGTTGAGGGCTATGAGCAGTTCTTC.

The chain combines TRBV15 with TRBJ1-2; D remains unclear. The CDR3 spans 16 residues. Germline assignment: CDR1 LNHNV and CDR2 YYDKDF (reference sequence). The V gene lost 0 bases and the J gene lost 5 bases, with 16 bases spanning the gap. CDR3 residues: CATSRDVGGNLYGYTF. In nucleotides, the CDR3 is TGTGCCACCAGCAGAGATGTTGGAGGAAACTTATATGGCTACACCTTC.